A single sample gave rise to the 15 T cell receptor beta chains below, sequenced in a study of PD-1 blockade in classical Hodgkin lymphoma. Time point: cycle 4 day 1 (C4D1), after 5 to 7 weeks of nivolumab. Relapse after autologous stem cell transplantation occurred in every patient, and brentuximab vedotin exposure varied. Data came from immunoSEQ multiplex PCR; TCRdb stores just in-frame clones and leaves some out. This sample has tens of thousands of clones; 90% occur once, and the top ten carry around 13%. This material consisted of peripheral blood mononuclear cells (PBMCs), taken before the fourth cycle of nivolumab. These receptors were taken from a human donor with classical Hodgkin lymphoma.

This rearrangement joins TRBV29-1 to TRBJ1-1; no definite D call. This CDR3 has 14 amino acids. Germline V CDR1 and CDR2: SQVTM, ANQGSEA. V was trimmed by 7 bases and J by 4 bases, leaving 19 bases between them. The CDR3 loop is CSASNRGEGTEAFF. CDR3 in DNA: TGCAGCGCATCGAACCGGGGAGAGGGCACTGAAGCTTTCTTT. Full variable domain (outside the CDR3, taken from reference TRBV29-1 and TRBJ1-1): SAVISQKPSRDICQRGTSLTIQCQVDSQVTMMFWYRQQPGQSLTLIATANQGSEATYESGFVIDKFPISRPNLTFSTLTVSNMSPEDSSIYLCSASNRGEGTEAFFGQGTRLTVV.

V gene TRBV18 combines with J gene TRBJ1-1; weak D call: TRBD1 (5 bases). Trimming cost V 3 bases and J 4 bases, with 12 bases left between them. Germline V gives CDR1 KGHSH, CDR2 LQKENI. The CDR3 runs 14 residues. The CDR3 bases are TGTGCCAGCTCACCTAAAGGCGGGGGCACTGAAGCTTTCTTT. Protein product: CASSPKGGGTEAFF.

V and J are TRBV4-1 and TRBJ2-4; D remains unclear. Deletions cut 2 bases from V and 2 bases from J, with 16 bases between. The germline V gene encodes CDR1 MGHRA and CDR2 YSYEKL. The CDR3 has 17 residues. The CDR3 DNA reads TGCGCCAGCAGCCAATCCTTAAGTGGCTTAACCAAAAACATTCAGTACTTC. It translates to CASSQSLSGLTKNIQYF.

Regarding this clone: Other DNA sequences in the same sample also yield this CDR3. The genes are TRBV2 and TRBJ2-3; 7 bases fit TRBD2. V dropped 6 bases and J dropped 1; count of bases not matched to a gene: 4. Germline V lookup: CDR1 SNHLY, CDR2 FYNNEI. The CDR3 spans 14 residues. CDR3 protein: CASSRLAGTDTQYF. The CDR3 DNA reads TGTGCCAGCAGCAGACTAGCAGGCACAGATACGCAGTATTTT.

The rearrangement uses TRBV10-3 and TRBJ2-7, with 9 bases that match TRBD2. This CDR3 contains 15 residues. The V segment lost 4 bases and the J segment 3 bases; nucleotides outside the gene matches: 7. CDR1 and CDR2 from the germline V gene are ENHRY and SYGVKD. CDR3 residues: CAISVGSGSVYEQYF. CDR3 coding DNA: TGTGCCATCAGTGTTGGTAGCGGGAGTGTCTACGAGCAGTACTTC.

This chain's CDR3 is CASSPRGVVDYEQYF. DNA for the CDR3: TGCGCCAGCAGCCCGAGGGGTGTAGTCGACTACGAGCAGTACTTC. The chain couples TRBV5-1 to TRBJ2-7, with D perhaps matching TRBD1 or TRBD2 (5 bases each). Between the trimmed V and J ends, which lost 4 bases and 3 bases, there was a span of 17 bases. Germline V gene data show CDR1 as SGHRS and CDR2 as YFSETQ. CDR3 length: 15 amino acids.

This CDR3 reads CASSGGDLGGPTNEKLFF. In nucleotides, the CDR3 is TGTGCCAGCAGCGGGGGGGATCTTGGCGGTCCAACTAATGAAAAACTGTTTTTT. This chain joins TRBV5-4 and TRBJ1-4; D perhaps matches TRBD1 (5 bases). Germline CDR1 SGHNT, CDR2 YYREEE (reference sequence). With 4 bases removed from V and 0 bases from J, the gap between germline ends came to 19 bases. This CDR3 region has 18 residues.

V and J are TRBV9 and TRBJ2-1; 8 nucleotides agree with TRBD2. V lost 0 bases to trimming and J lost 5 bases; unmatched junction nucleotides: 4. The CDR3 sequence is 15 residues long. Germline V lookup: CDR1 SGDLS, CDR2 YYNGEE. CDR3 protein: CASSVASGSNNEQFF. Here the CDR3 DNA reads TGTGCCAGCAGCGTAGCCAGCGGGAGCAACAATGAGCAGTTCTTC.

The chain combines TRBV15 with TRBJ2-2; no clear D gene. The CDR3 has 15 residues. The V gene lost 9 bases and the J gene lost 2 bases, with 16 bases spanning the gap. Germline V lookup: CDR1 LNHNV, CDR2 YYDKDF (reference sequence). The CDR3 region is CATSLSRINTGELFF. DNA of the CDR3: TGTGCCACTAGCCTAAGCAGGATAAACACCGGGGAGCTGTTTTTT. The variable domain in full, completed from reference TRBV15 and TRBJ2-2, reads DAMVIQNPRYQVTQFGKPVTLSCSQTLNHNVMYWYQQKSSQAPKLLFHYYDKDFNNEADTPDNFQSRRPNTSFCFLDIRSPGLGDTAMYLCATSLSRINTGELFFGEGSRLTVL.

The gene calls are TRBV9 and TRBJ2-7, with a tentative D call TRBD1 (5 bases). V was pared by 0 bases and J by 6 bases, with 19 bases between. Germline assignment: CDR1 SGDLS and CDR2 YYNGEE. The CDR3 is 16 residues long. The CDR3 region has the DNA TGTGCCAGCAGCGTAGCTACTCTAGGGGCAATGGGCGAGCAGTACTTC. Translation: CASSVATLGAMGEQYF.

This chain links TRBV2 with TRBJ1-3, with a weak D call TRBD1 (6 bases). The germline V and J ends were trimmed by 6 bases and 0 bases, with 6 bases remaining between them. Looked up from germline, CDR1 is SNHLY and CDR2 is FYNNEI. This CDR3 comprises 13 residues. CDR3 DNA: TGTGCCAGCAGGGACAGCTCTGGAAACACCATATATTTT. Translation gives CASRDSSGNTIYF.

This sequence joins TRBV6-5 and TRBJ1-2, with 8 bases identical to TRBD1. V lost 5 bases to trimming and J lost 9 bases; unmatched junction nucleotides: 2. This CDR3 has 11 residues. CDR1 is MNHEY and CDR2 is SVGAGI in the germline V gene. The CDR3 bases are TGTGCCAGCAGTGGACAGGGTCGCTACACCTTC. Amino acid sequence: CASSGQGRYTF.

The rearrangement links TRBV28 to TRBJ1-1, with D maybe TRBD1 (5 bases). The CDR3 covers 13 residues. V was shortened by 4 bases and J by 7 bases, with 13 bases between the two germline ends. Germline assignment: CDR1 MDHEN and CDR2 SYDVKM. In nucleotides, the CDR3 is TGTGCCAGCAGTTCCGCTACGGGGGGTGAAGCTTTCTTT. This translates into CASSSATGGEAFF.

This clone occurred a few times. The rearrangement joins TRBV27 to TRBJ1-1; a possible D gene is TRBD1 (6 bases). CDR3 size: 13 residues. V lost 5 bases to trimming and J lost 4 bases, with 11 bases between them. Germline V lookup: CDR1 MNHEY, CDR2 SMNVEV (reference sequence). The CDR3 bases are TGTGCCAGCAGTATCCAGGGGTTCACTGAAGCTTTCTTT. It encodes CASSIQGFTEAFF.

The V and J genes are TRBV27 and TRBJ2-2, with 10 bases that match TRBD2. After removal of 3 bases from V and 8 bases from J, the junction contained 15 bases not matched to a gene. The V gene's germline CDR1 is MNHEY and CDR2 SMNVEV (reference sequence). The CDR3 totals 18 residues. DNA for the CDR3: TGTGCCAGCAGTTTGGCTGTCCGGAGCGGGAGGGCCGCTGGGGAGCTGTTTTTT. Protein sequence: CASSLAVRSGRAAGELFF.